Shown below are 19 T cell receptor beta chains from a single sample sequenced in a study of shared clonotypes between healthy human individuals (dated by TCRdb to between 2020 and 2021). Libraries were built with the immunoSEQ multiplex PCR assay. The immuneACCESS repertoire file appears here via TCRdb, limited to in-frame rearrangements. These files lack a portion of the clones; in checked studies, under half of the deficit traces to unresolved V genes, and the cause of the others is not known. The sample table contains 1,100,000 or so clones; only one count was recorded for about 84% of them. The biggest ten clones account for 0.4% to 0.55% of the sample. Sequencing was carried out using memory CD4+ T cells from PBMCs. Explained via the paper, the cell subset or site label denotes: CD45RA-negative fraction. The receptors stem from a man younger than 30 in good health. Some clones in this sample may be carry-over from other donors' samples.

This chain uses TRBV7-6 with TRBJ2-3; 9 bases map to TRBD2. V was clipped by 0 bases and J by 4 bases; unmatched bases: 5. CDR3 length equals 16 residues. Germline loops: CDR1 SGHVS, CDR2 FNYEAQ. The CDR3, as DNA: TGTGCCAGCAGCTTAGCGCCTAGCGGGACATCAGATACGCAGTATTTT. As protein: CASSLAPSGTSDTQYF.

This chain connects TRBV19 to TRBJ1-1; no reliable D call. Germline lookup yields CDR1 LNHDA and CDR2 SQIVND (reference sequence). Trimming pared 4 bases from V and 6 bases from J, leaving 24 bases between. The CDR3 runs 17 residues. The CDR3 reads CASSKVLSFGSVSEAFF. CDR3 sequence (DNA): TGTGCCAGTAGTAAGGTTCTTAGTTTCGGGTCGGTGTCTGAAGCTTTCTTT.

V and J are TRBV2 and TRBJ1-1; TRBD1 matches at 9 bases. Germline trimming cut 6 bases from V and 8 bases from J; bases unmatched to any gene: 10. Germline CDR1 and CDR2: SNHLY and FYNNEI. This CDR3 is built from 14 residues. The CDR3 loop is CASSLNRGQGEAFF. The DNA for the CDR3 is TGTGCCAGCAGCTTAAACAGGGGGCAGGGGGAAGCTTTCTTT.

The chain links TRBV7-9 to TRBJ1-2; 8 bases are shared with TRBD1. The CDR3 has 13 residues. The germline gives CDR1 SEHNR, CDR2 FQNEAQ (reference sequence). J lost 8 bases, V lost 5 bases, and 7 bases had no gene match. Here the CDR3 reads CASSHRDRRGYTF. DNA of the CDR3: TGTGCCAGCAGCCACCGGGACAGGCGAGGCTACACCTTC. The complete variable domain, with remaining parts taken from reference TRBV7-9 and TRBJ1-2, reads DTGVSQNPRHKITKRGQNVTFRCDPISEHNRLYWYRQTLGQGPEFLTYFQNEAQLEKSRLLSDRFSAERPKGSFSTLEIQRTEQGDSAMYLCASSHRDRRGYTFGSGTRLTVV.

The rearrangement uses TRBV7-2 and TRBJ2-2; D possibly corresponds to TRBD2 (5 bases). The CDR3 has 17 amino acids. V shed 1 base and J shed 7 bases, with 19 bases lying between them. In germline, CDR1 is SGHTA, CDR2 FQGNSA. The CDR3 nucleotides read TGTGCCAGCAGCTTAGGAGGGCCAATCAACCCCCTCGGGGAGCTGTTTTTT. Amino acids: CASSLGGPINPLGELFF.

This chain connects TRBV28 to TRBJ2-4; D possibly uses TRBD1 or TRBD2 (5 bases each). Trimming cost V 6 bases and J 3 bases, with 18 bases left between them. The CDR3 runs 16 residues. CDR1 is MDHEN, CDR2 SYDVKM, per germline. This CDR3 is CASSRQGMRDKNIQYF. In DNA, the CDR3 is TGTGCCAGCAGCCGCCAGGGAATGAGGGACAAAAACATTCAGTACTTC. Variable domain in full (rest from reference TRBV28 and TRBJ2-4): DVKVTQSSRYLVKRTGEKVFLECVQDMDHENMFWYRQDPGLGLRLIYFSYDVKMKEKGDIPEGYSVSREKKERFSLILESASTNQTSMYLCASSRQGMRDKNIQYFGAGTRLSVL.

In nucleotides, the CDR3 is TGTGCCAGCAGCGTAGATTCAGGGACTGGAAACACCATATATTTT. It yields the protein CASSVDSGTGNTIYF. The V and J genes are TRBV9 and TRBJ1-3; tentative D call: TRBD1 (5 bases). Trimming left V 0 bases short and J 2 bases short, with 9 bases between. The CDR3 consists of 15 residues. Germline CDR1 reads SGDLS; CDR2 reads YYNGEE.

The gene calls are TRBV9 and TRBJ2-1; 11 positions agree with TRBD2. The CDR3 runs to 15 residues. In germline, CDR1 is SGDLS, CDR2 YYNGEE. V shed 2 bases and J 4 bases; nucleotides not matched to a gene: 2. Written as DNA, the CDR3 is TGTGCCAGCAGCGTTAGCGGGAGGGAGTACAATGAGCAGTTCTTC. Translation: CASSVSGREYNEQFF.

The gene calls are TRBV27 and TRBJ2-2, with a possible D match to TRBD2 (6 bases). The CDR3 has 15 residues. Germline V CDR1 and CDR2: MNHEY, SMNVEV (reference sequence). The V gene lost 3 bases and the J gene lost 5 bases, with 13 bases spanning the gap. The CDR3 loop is CASSFRAGSTGELFF. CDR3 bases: TGTGCCAGCAGTTTCAGGGCCGGGAGTACCGGGGAGCTGTTTTTT.

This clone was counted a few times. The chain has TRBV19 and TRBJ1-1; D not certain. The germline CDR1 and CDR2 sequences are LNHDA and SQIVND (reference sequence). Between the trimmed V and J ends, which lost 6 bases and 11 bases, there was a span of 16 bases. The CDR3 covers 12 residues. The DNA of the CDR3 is TGTGCCAGTAGGCGTGAGGTTCATGGGGCTTTCTTT. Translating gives CASRREVHGAFF.

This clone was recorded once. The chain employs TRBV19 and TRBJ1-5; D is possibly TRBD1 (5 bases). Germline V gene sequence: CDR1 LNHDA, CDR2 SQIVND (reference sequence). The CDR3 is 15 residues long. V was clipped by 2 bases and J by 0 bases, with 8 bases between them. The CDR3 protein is CASSIWDFSNQPQHF. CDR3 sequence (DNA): TGTGCCAGTAGTATATGGGACTTTAGCAATCAGCCCCAGCATTTT. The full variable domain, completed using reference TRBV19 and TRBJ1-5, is DGGITQSPKYLFRKEGQNVTLSCEQNLNHDAMYWYRQDPGQGLRLIYYSQIVNDFQKGDIAEGYSVSREKKESFPLTVTSAQKNPTAFYLCASSIWDFSNQPQHFGDGTRLSIL.

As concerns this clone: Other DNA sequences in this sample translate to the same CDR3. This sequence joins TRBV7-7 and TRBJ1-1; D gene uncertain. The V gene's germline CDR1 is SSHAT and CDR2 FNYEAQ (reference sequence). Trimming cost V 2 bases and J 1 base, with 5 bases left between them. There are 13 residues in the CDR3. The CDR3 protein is CASSLTANTEAFF. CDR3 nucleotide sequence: TGTGCCAGCAGCTTAACAGCGAACACTGAAGCTTTCTTT.

CDR3 residues: CASSPPGTRRRDEQFF. CDR3 bases: TGTGCCAGCAGCCCCCCTGGGACTAGGCGGCGAGATGAGCAGTTCTTC. The chain employs TRBV7-3 and TRBJ2-1; 8 bases agree with TRBD2. V shed 5 bases and J 8 bases; nucleotides not matched to a gene: 14. The CDR3 extends over 16 amino acids. CDR1 and CDR2 (germline): SGHTA, FQGTGA. The full variable domain, with the rest looked up from reference TRBV7-3 and TRBJ2-1, is GAGVSQTPSNKVTEKGKYVELRCDPISGHTALYWYRQSLGQGPEFLIYFQGTGAADDSGLPNDRFFAVRPEGSVSTLKIQRTERGDSAVYLCASSPPGTRRRDEQFFGPGTRLTVL.

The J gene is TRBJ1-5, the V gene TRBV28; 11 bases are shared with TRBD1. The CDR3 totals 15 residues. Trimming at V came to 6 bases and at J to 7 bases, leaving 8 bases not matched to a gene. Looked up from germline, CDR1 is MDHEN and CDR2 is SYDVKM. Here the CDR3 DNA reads TGTGCCAGCAGGTTTACCGGGACAGGGGGACAGCCCCAGCATTTT. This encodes CASRFTGTGGQPQHF.

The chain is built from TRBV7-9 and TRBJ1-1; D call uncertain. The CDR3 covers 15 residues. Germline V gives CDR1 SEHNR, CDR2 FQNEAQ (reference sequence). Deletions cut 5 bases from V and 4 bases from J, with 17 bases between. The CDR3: CASSLSGNRLTEAFF. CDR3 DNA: TGTGCCAGCAGCCTGAGTGGGAACCGTCTCACTGAAGCTTTCTTT.

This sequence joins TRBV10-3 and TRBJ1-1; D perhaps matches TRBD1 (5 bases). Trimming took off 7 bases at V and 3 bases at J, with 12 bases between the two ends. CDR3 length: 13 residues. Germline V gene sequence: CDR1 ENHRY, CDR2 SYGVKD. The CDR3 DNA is TGTGCCATCAACCCGACAGTGGACACTGAAGCTTTCTTT. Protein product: CAINPTVDTEAFF.

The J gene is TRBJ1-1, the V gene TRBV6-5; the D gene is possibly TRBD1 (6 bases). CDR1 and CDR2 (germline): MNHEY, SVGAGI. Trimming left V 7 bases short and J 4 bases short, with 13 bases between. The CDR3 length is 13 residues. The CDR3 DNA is TGTGCCAGCACCCCTAGGGGGGCCACTGAAGCTTTCTTT. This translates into CASTPRGATEAFF.

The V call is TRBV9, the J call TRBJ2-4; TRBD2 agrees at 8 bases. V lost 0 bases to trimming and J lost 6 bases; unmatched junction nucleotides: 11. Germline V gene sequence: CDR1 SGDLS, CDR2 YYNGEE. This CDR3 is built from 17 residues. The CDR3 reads CASSVGPSGGNLNIQYF. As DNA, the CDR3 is TGTGCCAGCAGCGTAGGACCAAGCGGGGGAAACCTAAACATTCAGTACTTC.

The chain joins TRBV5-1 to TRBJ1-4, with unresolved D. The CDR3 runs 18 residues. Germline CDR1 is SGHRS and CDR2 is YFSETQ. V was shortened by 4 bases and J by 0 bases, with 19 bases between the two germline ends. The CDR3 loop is CASSPRTGVGATNEKLFF. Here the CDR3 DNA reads TGCGCCAGCAGCCCCCGGACCGGGGTGGGAGCAACTAATGAAAAACTGTTTTTT.